This T cell receptor beta chain emerged from a study of RUNX1 and TCR beta rearrangement in T-cell leukemia (dated by TCRdb to about 2020). Notes on the research overall: The comparison of TCR beta rearrangements and CDR3 junctions set about 13 T-ALLs carrying mono-allelic acquired RUNX1 mutations against some 11 T-ALLs that were RUNX1 wildtype. In the mutated group, all RUNX1 mutations were heterozygous, with 9 to 10 located in the Runt homology domain and three in the transactivation domain. RUNX1 wildtype T-ALLs were matched for an immature maturation arrest stage, defined by absent cytoplasmic or surface TCR beta protein. RUNX1 wildtype T-ALLs were chosen to carry at least incomplete clonal TCR beta rearrangements so that D1 versus D2 segment comparison could be performed. More diverse maturation arrest stages were spanned by RUNX1-mutated T-ALLs, including cases arrested before the onset of TCR beta rearrangement. Human T-ALL TCR beta rearrangements were analyzed to compare with results from a Runx1 knockout mouse model. RUNX1 mutation status of the T-ALL cases had been determined in an earlier study. The multicentric trials consisted of GRAALL-2003 and GRAALL-2005. Genescan analysis following EuroClonality multiplex PCR on genomic DNA was used to assess TCR rearrangements. General conclusions and limits of the study: Too few clonal rearrangements were available to evaluate TCR beta CDR3 length or D segment truncation in T-ALLs. Among T-ALL clonal rearrangements, TCR beta D1 segment usage was roughly 82% in the RUNX1-mutated group and 60% to 70% in the wildtype group, a difference that was not significant. TCR beta J1 cluster usage was similar between RUNX1-mutated and wildtype T-ALLs, with no significant difference. Clonal TCR beta rearrangements were found in roughly 60% of RUNX1-mutated T-ALLs, which is fewer than the over 75% reported for T-ALL generally.

Based on its abundance in the sample, this clonotype is large (0.1 to 1%). Its recognized antigen is unknown. Base qualities were left out, and no much larger clone turns up one base away. The library was made by PCR. This sample was sequenced with an Illumina MiSeq. TCR beta DJ and VDJ rearrangements were characterized by next generation amplicon sequencing. For the original study's pipeline: The Vidjil software was used to analyze amplicon sequencing data and identify clonal TCR beta rearrangements. TCR beta rearrangement characteristics of the RUNX1-mutated and wildtype groups were compared using two-tailed Fisher exact tests. Through fastp at Q25 and MiXCR, TCRdb rebuilt clones from the public reads, retaining in-frame beta chains. CDR3 protein sequences are deduplicated, and each keeps its most common genes and DNA. The V and J calls here are based on TCRdb, not the publication. This sample lists fewer than 400 distinct CDR3 sequences; 15% to 20% were detected once. Of the sample, roughly 27% falls within the top ten clones.

For oncotyping and quantification of minimal residual disease, T-ALL samples were taken at diagnosis from children and adults treated according to protocol. CDR1 and CDR2 are read off the germline V gene (reference sequence) as LNHDA and SQIVND. The CDR3 measures 12 amino acids from cysteine to phenylalanine. The only DNA kept is the CDR3, 36 bases in frame from the first base. The trim is 9 bases for V and 8 bases for J, with a gap of 16 bases between the germline ends. This sequence originates from a male donor with T-cell acute lymphoblastic leukemia. The V and J segments used are TRBV19 and TRBJ1-2; the D gene remains uncertain. Sequencing used blood. The DNA is TGTGCCAGCCTAAATGATTGGAAGGGCTACACCTTC. Translated, it gives CASLNDWKGYTF.